The 16 T cell receptor beta chains listed next were all sequenced from one sample in a study of T cells in Graves' hyperthyroidism and ophthalmopathy. The CDR3 regions of TCR beta were amplified from RNA transcripts. First-round RT-PCR of the TCR CDR3 relied on the HTBI primer set. TCRdb itself ran the multiplex PCR reads through MiXCR, one entry per CDR3 protein. The repertoire consists of about 200,000 distinct CDR3 sequences, with 15% to 20% occurring once and the leading ten covering 44%. The sample taken for sequencing was blood. These receptor sequences come from a man between 40 and 49 years old with Graves' hyperthyroidism.

This clonotype turned up a few times. The V call is TRBV6-1, the J call TRBJ1-6; D remains unclear. The CDR3 has 16 residues. Per the germline V gene, CDR1 is MNHNS and CDR2 is SASEGT. V gave up 6 bases and J gave up 1 base, with 13 bases separating them. The CDR3 loop reads CASSLRVHSYNSPLHF. The CDR3 region has the DNA TGTGCCAGCAGCTTACGGGTACATTCCTATAATTCACCCCTCCACTTT.

This sequence joins TRBV28 and TRBJ1-1, with 7 nucleotides matching TRBD1. Germline V gene lookup returns CDR1 MDHEN and CDR2 SYDVKM. This CDR3 is 14 amino acids long. V lost 7 bases, J lost 7 bases, and 12 bases stayed unmatched. The CDR3 nucleotides are TGTGCCAGCACCTCATCCGGCTGGACAGGTGAAGCTTTCTTT. This codes for CASTSSGWTGEAFF. Drawing the rest from reference TRBV28 and TRBJ1-1, the complete variable domain is DVKVTQSSRYLVKRTGEKVFLECVQDMDHENMFWYRQDPGLGLRLIYFSYDVKMKEKGDIPEGYSVSREKKERFSLILESASTNQTSMYLCASTSSGWTGEAFFGQGTRLTVV.

This clonotype was picked up many times. The V gene is TRBV6-1, the J gene TRBJ1-1, with a weak D call TRBD1 (5 bases). CDR1 MNHNS and CDR2 SASEGT come from the germline V gene. Trimming left V 6 bases short and J 2 bases short, with 13 bases between. The CDR3 length is 14 residues. For the CDR3, the DNA is TGTGCCAGCAGAAAGACGGGACCCAACACTGAAGCTTTCTTT. As protein: CASRKTGPNTEAFF.

This clonotype was counted at least ten times. The chain uses TRBV7-8 and TRBJ1-3; no firm D call. Trimming took 5 bases from V and 3 from J, leaving 17 bases between them. Germline values: CDR1 SGHVS, CDR2 FQNEAQ. CDR3 size: 16 residues. This chain's CDR3 is CASSQSRVIRGNTIYF. CDR3 nucleotides: TGTGCCAGCAGCCAATCAAGGGTAATACGTGGAAACACCATATATTTT.

This clonotype was found many times. This chain joins TRBV20-1 and TRBJ1-1, with D uncertain. V was clipped by 1 base and J by 0 bases, with 9 bases between them. The germline V gene encodes CDR1 DFQATT and CDR2 SNEGSKA (reference sequence). CDR3 size: 14 residues. The CDR3 reads CSARAWPMNTEAFF. The CDR3 coding sequence is TGCAGTGCTAGAGCTTGGCCCATGAACACTGAAGCTTTCTTT.

Ten or more counts support this clonotype. V usage is TRBV7-2 and J usage is TRBJ1-2; 7 positions agree with TRBD1. This CDR3 has 15 residues. J gave up 2 bases and V 5 bases, and 8 bases lay outside the gene matches. Germline V CDR1 and CDR2: SGHTA, FQGNSA. The CDR3 is CASSLVSTGNYGYTF. The DNA of the CDR3 is TGTGCCAGCAGCCTTGTCTCGACAGGGAACTATGGCTACACCTTC. Together with reference TRBV7-2 and TRBJ1-2, the CDR3 gives the full variable domain: GAGVSQSPSNKVTEKGKDVELRCDPISGHTALYWYRQSLGQGLEFLIYFQGNSAPDKSGLPSDRFSAERTGGSVSTLTIQRTQQEDSAVYLCASSLVSTGNYGYTFGSGTRLTVV.

Points on this clonotype: With a much larger clone just one base away, this may be a read error. The chain combines TRBV27 with TRBJ2-1; 8 bases match TRBD2. The germline CDR1 and CDR2 sequences are MNHEY and SMNVEV (reference sequence). The CDR3 runs to 15 residues. This chain's CDR3 is CVSTNRGGTGDEQFF. CDR3 in DNA: TGTGTCAGCACAAATCGGGGGGGGACGGGGGATGAGCAGTTCTTC.

Remarks on this clonotype: This may be a read error: a much more frequent sequence differs by one nucleotide. The V and J genes are TRBV27 and TRBJ2-1, with D perhaps TRBD1 or TRBD2 (7 bases each). V shed 2 bases and J shed 4 bases, with 21 bases lying between them. The CDR3 is made up of 18 amino acids. Germline V gene sequence: CDR1 MNHEY, CDR2 SMNVEV (reference sequence). DNA for the CDR3: TGTGCCAGCAGTTTACAGGGGGGGCGCTTTGGGCATTACAATGAGCAGTTCTTC. Translated: CASSLQGGRFGHYNEQFF.

There are many counts of this clonotype. J is TRBJ2-1 and V is TRBV5-8; a weak D match, TRBD2 (7 bases). CDR3 size: 15 residues. Germline V gives CDR1 SGHTS, CDR2 YDEGEE. V was clipped by 1 base and J by 8 bases, with 16 bases between them. The DNA of the CDR3 is TGTGCCAGCAGCTTGAGGCGGGGGCCCCAGGATGAGCAGTTCTTC. This translates into CASSLRRGPQDEQFF.

Notes on this clonotype: At one end the junction does not follow the germline gene, possibly because of a read error. The rearrangement uses TRBV20-1 and TRBJ1-6; D unclear. The CDR3 is 11 residues long. Germline V CDR1 and CDR2: DFQATT, SNEGSKA (reference sequence). CDR3 region: CSGGNNSPLHF. DNA of the CDR3: TGCAGTGGCGGGAATAACTCACCCCTCCACTTT.

This clonotype was seen many times. This chain links TRBV7-3 with TRBJ2-3; D might be TRBD1 or TRBD2, each matching 5 bases. The CDR3 loop spans 19 amino acids. Trimming pared 4 bases from V and 2 bases from J, leaving 25 bases between. The germline V gene has CDR1 SGHTA and CDR2 FQGTGA. The CDR3 is CASSSRDDHLEAHTDTQYF. In DNA, the CDR3 is TGTGCCAGCAGCTCTCGGGACGATCACTTGGAAGCCCACACAGATACGCAGTATTTT.

This clonotype was found many times. The chain employs TRBV3-1 and TRBJ1-5, with D hard to call. Trimming shortened V by 1 base and J by 0 bases, and 4 bases separated the two germline ends. Germline V gene data show CDR1 as LGHDT and CDR2 as YNNKEL (reference sequence). This CDR3 is 14 amino acids long. The CDR3 nucleotides read TGTGCCAGCAGCCAAGTCGATAGCAATCAGCCCCAGCATTTT. The encoded protein is CASSQVDSNQPQHF.

This clonotype occurred many times. V usage is TRBV7-2 and J usage is TRBJ1-1, with 7 nucleotides matching TRBD1. Per the germline V gene, CDR1 is SGHTA and CDR2 is FQGNSA. This CDR3 is built from 15 residues. With V trimmed by 5 bases and J by 5 bases, 11 bases remained unmatched. CDR3 DNA sequence: TGTGCCAGCAGCCGTATGGGAGGGGGCGGAACTGAAGCTTTCTTT. It yields the protein CASSRMGGGGTEAFF.

This clonotype was seen a handful of times. The chain employs TRBV18 and TRBJ1-3; D is uncertain. The CDR3 spans 17 residues. CDR1 and CDR2 from the germline V gene are KGHSH and LQKENI. V was pared by 3 bases and J by 0 bases, with 15 bases between. CDR3 protein: CASSPPGAVRSGNTIYF. The CDR3 bases are TGTGCCAGCTCACCTCCAGGTGCCGTCCGCTCTGGAAACACCATATATTTT.

This clonotype was counted a few times. CDR3 sequence (DNA): TGTGCCAGCAGCCAAGGGGGGACCACAGATACGCAGTATTTT. This encodes CASSQGGTTDTQYF. The chain joins TRBV9 to TRBJ2-3; D might be TRBD1 or TRBD2, each matching 6 bases. Germline V gene sequence: CDR1 SGDLS, CDR2 YYNGEE. V shed 4 bases and J shed 2 bases, with 11 bases lying between them. This CDR3 has 14 residues.

Of note for this clonotype: Just one base apart from a much larger clone, this may be a read error. The chain combines TRBV28 with TRBJ2-7; D may match TRBD1 or TRBD2 (6 bases each). Trimming took off 11 bases at V and 3 bases at J, with 17 bases between the two ends. The germline V gene encodes CDR1 MDHEN and CDR2 SYDVKM. The CDR3 runs 13 residues. CDR3 amino acids: CAVDRTEGYEQYF. As DNA, the CDR3 is TGTGCCGTCGACAGGACGGAGGGCTACGAGCAGTACTTC.